The 23 T cell receptor beta chains below were found in one sample sequenced in a study of CD8 T cells in Susac syndrome (dated by TCRdb to the late 2010s). Library prep was done by the immunoSEQ multiplex PCR assay. RNA was extracted using the RNeasy kit, and about 0.45 to 1 ug of the RNA was reverse transcribed with random hexamers. Using fastp trimming at Q25 and MiXCR clonotype assembly, TCRdb reanalyzed the public sequencing data and kept in-frame beta chains. Every entry covers one CDR3 protein and lists the most common genes and DNA from its rows. This sample is represented by about 120,000 distinct CDR3 sequences; around 94% of them were singletons. 0.2% to 0.25% of the sample rests with the top ten. The sequencing input was CD8+ T cells from PBMCs. These receptors were obtained from a human donor with Susac syndrome.

This clonotype was seen more than once but under ten times. This chain links TRBV7-2 with TRBJ2-1; either TRBD1 or TRBD2 may supply D (5 bases each). The germline gives CDR1 SGHTA, CDR2 FQGNSA. This CDR3 has 16 residues. The V and J ends lost 0 bases and 2 bases respectively, with 11 bases between them. CDR3 DNA sequence: TGTGCCAGCAGCTTAGCGTCCGGGACCACCTACAATGAGCAGTTCTTC. Translation gives CASSLASGTTYNEQFF.

A few counts support this clonotype. This rearrangement joins TRBV11-2 to TRBJ1-5; 7 bases align to TRBD1. Losses at the gene ends were 6 bases for V and 0 bases for J; bases not matched to a gene: 5. This CDR3 contains 15 residues. Germline V CDR1 and CDR2: SGHAT, FQNNGV. CDR3 protein: CASSPTGSSNQPQHF. As DNA, the CDR3 is TGTGCCAGCAGTCCGACAGGGTCTAGCAATCAGCCCCAGCATTTT.

J is TRBJ2-7 and V is TRBV5-1, with 10 bases lining up with TRBD1. J was trimmed by 2 bases and V by 4 bases; bases with no gene match: 9. The CDR3 totals 16 residues. In germline, CDR1 is SGHRS, CDR2 YFSETQ. CDR3 sequence (DNA): TGCGCCAGCAGCGACAGAGGGGGACAGGGGACCTACGAGCAGTACTTC. Translated: CASSDRGGQGTYEQYF. The full variable domain, its missing parts supplied by reference TRBV5-1 and TRBJ2-7, is KAGVTQTPRYLIKTRGQQVTLSCSPISGHRSVSWYQQTPGQGLQFLFEYFSETQRNKGNFPGRFSGRQFSNSRSEMNVSTLELGDSALYLCASSDRGGQGTYEQYFGPGTRLTVT.

The chain joins TRBV20-1 to TRBJ1-1, with 7 bases lining up with TRBD1. Germline CDR1 is DFQATT and CDR2 is SNEGSKA (reference sequence). The CDR3 consists of 14 residues. The V segment lost 6 bases and the J segment 5 bases; nucleotides outside the gene matches: 12. The CDR3 protein is CSAPGRGLGTEAFF. The CDR3 nucleotides read TGCAGTGCCCCAGGAAGGGGGCTCGGGACTGAAGCTTTCTTT.

J is TRBJ1-3 and V is TRBV12-3 or TRBV12-4, with a weak D call TRBD1 (5 bases). This CDR3 has 15 amino acids. The V end lost 3 bases, the J end lost 1 base, and 10 bases lay between the germline ends. The DNA of the CDR3 is TGTGCCAGCAGTTTGTACCGGGGGTCTGGAAACACCATATATTTT. Translation: CASSLYRGSGNTIYF.

The V gene is TRBV15, the J gene TRBJ2-2; 11 bases are shared with TRBD2. Per the germline V gene, CDR1 is LNHNV and CDR2 is YYDKDF (reference sequence). The CDR3 has 15 amino acids. V shed 5 bases and J 3 bases; nucleotides not matched to a gene: 2. CDR3 protein: CATSGGLADTGELFF. CDR3 coding DNA: TGTGCCACCAGCGGGGGACTAGCGGACACCGGGGAGCTGTTTTTT.

This rearrangement joins TRBV27 to TRBJ1-6; the D is unclear. Germline V gene data show CDR1 as MNHEY and CDR2 as SMNVEV (reference sequence). The V and J ends lost 0 bases and 2 bases respectively, with 17 bases between them. The CDR3 extends over 19 amino acids. CDR3 bases: TGTGCCAGCAGTTTATCTTTTCCTTATGGGGAGCCCTATAATTCACCCCTCCACTTT. Translating it yields CASSLSFPYGEPYNSPLHF.

The chain has TRBV27 and TRBJ2-7, with D hard to call. With 0 bases removed from V and 3 bases from J, the gap between germline ends came to 6 bases. The CDR3 is 13 amino acids. The V gene's germline CDR1 is MNHEY and CDR2 SMNVEV (reference sequence). The CDR3 DNA follows: TGTGCCAGCAGTTTATCAGGAGACTACGAGCAGTACTTC. It specifies CASSLSGDYEQYF.

The chain uses TRBV20-1 and TRBJ1-1; D is perhaps TRBD1 (5 bases). The V and J ends lost 4 bases and 3 bases respectively, with 9 bases between them. The CDR3 is 12 residues long. The germline gives CDR1 DFQATT, CDR2 SNEGSKA (reference sequence). Written as DNA, the CDR3 is TGCAGTGCTAAGCAAGGGGACACTGAAGCTTTCTTT. Its translation is CSAKQGDTEAFF.

This rearrangement joins TRBV15 to TRBJ2-7; 7 bases map to TRBD2. Germline V gives CDR1 LNHNV, CDR2 YYDKDF (reference sequence). V gave up 1 base and J gave up 3 bases; unmatched junction bases: 9. The CDR3 contains 16 residues. CDR3: CATSRGWAGEGYEQYF. CDR3 sequence (DNA): TGTGCCACCAGCAGAGGATGGGCGGGAGAGGGCTACGAGCAGTACTTC.

The rearrangement links TRBV3-1 to TRBJ2-5; D not resolved. Trimming shortened V by 4 bases and J by 0 bases, and 6 bases separated the two germline ends. This CDR3 is built from 13 residues. In germline, CDR1 is LGHDT, CDR2 YNNKEL (reference sequence). The CDR3 spells CASSPQNQETQYF. DNA of the CDR3: TGTGCCAGCAGCCCCCAAAACCAAGAGACCCAGTACTTC.

This clonotype was seen once. J is TRBJ2-7 and V is TRBV11-1, with TRBD1 as a possible D gene (6 bases). The germline V gene encodes CDR1 SGHAT and CDR2 FQDESV (reference sequence). The CDR3 runs to 15 residues. Trimming pared 2 bases from V and 6 bases from J, leaving 17 bases between. Here the CDR3 DNA reads TGTGCCAGCAGCTTATTTCCCCTCGACAGGCCCGAGCAGTACTTC. The encoded protein is CASSLFPLDRPEQYF.

The chain joins TRBV6-5 to TRBJ1-2; 12 bases map to TRBD1. Germline values: CDR1 MNHEY, CDR2 SVGAGI. The CDR3 contains 19 residues. Trimming removed 0 bases from V and 0 bases from J; junction bases left unmatched: 8. CDR3: CASSYSSGTGGLANYGYTF. In DNA, the CDR3 is TGTGCCAGCAGTTACTCCTCCGGGACAGGGGGCCTAGCTAACTATGGCTACACCTTC.

V is TRBV11-2 and J is TRBJ1-1, with D tentatively TRBD1 (5 bases). Trimming pared 5 bases from V and 7 bases from J, leaving 20 bases between. Germline V gene sequence: CDR1 SGHAT, CDR2 FQNNGV. The CDR3 runs 15 residues. CDR3 region: CASSHTMTLGGEAFF. The CDR3, as DNA: TGTGCCAGCAGCCATACGATGACCCTCGGGGGTGAAGCTTTCTTT. Looking up the rest from reference TRBV11-2 and TRBJ1-1 gives the full variable domain: EAGVAQSPRYKIIEKRQSVAFWCNPISGHATLYWYQQILGQGPKLLIQFQNNGVVDDSQLPKDRFSAERLKGVDSTLKIQPAKLEDSAVYLCASSHTMTLGGEAFFGQGTRLTVV.

The V and J genes are TRBV3-1 and TRBJ2-1; 7 nucleotides match TRBD1. V gave up 0 bases and J gave up 0 bases; unmatched junction bases: 2. The germline CDR1 and CDR2 sequences are LGHDT and YNNKEL (reference sequence). CDR3 length: 16 amino acids. The CDR3 sequence: CASSQEGQSSYNEQFF. CDR3 DNA: TGTGCCAGCAGCCAAGAGGGACAGAGCTCCTACAATGAGCAGTTCTTC.

The chain joins TRBV5-6 to TRBJ2-1, with 12 nucleotides matching TRBD2. The CDR3 loop spans 14 amino acids. With V trimmed by 9 bases and J by 5 bases, 6 bases remained unmatched. Germline V lookup: CDR1 SGHDT, CDR2 YYEEEE. The CDR3 nucleotides read TGTGCCACCAGACTAGCGGGGGATCACAATGAGCAGTTCTTC. Its translation is CATRLAGDHNEQFF.

J is TRBJ2-2 and V is TRBV6-5, with D maybe TRBD1 (6 bases). Deletions cut 2 bases from V and 3 bases from J, with 16 bases between. The CDR3 contains 17 residues. CDR1 and CDR2 from the germline V gene are MNHEY and SVGAGI. The CDR3 sequence is CASSYTAWGLDTGELFF. The CDR3 DNA sequence: TGTGCCAGCAGTTACACCGCCTGGGGGCTAGACACCGGGGAGCTGTTTTTT.

The chain carries TRBV13 and TRBJ2-5, with D possibly matching TRBD1 (6 bases). V dropped 0 bases and J dropped 1 base, with 6 bases sitting between them. The CDR3 extends over 14 amino acids. The V gene's germline CDR1 is PRHDT and CDR2 FYEKMQ (reference sequence). CDR3 amino acids: CASSLGQGQETQYF. In DNA, the CDR3 is TGTGCCAGCAGCTTAGGACAGGGCCAAGAGACCCAGTACTTC. Full variable domain (remainder filled in from reference TRBV13 and TRBJ2-5): AAGVIQSPRHLIKEKRETATLKCYPIPRHDTVYWYQQGPGQDPQFLISFYEKMQSDKGSIPDRFSAQQFSDYHSELNMSSLELGDSALYFCASSLGQGQETQYFGPGTRLLVL.

This chain joins TRBV19 and TRBJ1-1; a possible D gene is TRBD1 (5 bases). Germline CDR1 and CDR2: LNHDA and SQIVND (reference sequence). Trimming took 6 bases from V and 5 from J, leaving 7 bases between them. The CDR3 consists of 11 residues. The CDR3 coding sequence is TGTGCCAGTAGACAGGCTACTGAAGCTTTCTTT. It yields the protein CASRQATEAFF. The full variable domain, completed using reference TRBV19 and TRBJ1-1, is DGGITQSPKYLFRKEGQNVTLSCEQNLNHDAMYWYRQDPGQGLRLIYYSQIVNDFQKGDIAEGYSVSREKKESFPLTVTSAQKNPTAFYLCASRQATEAFFGQGTRLTVV.

This clonotype was detected only once. The chain carries TRBV11-2 and TRBJ2-3; 9 bases are shared with TRBD2. The CDR3 extends over 14 amino acids. Germline V gives CDR1 SGHAT, CDR2 FQNNGV. V lost 7 bases to trimming and J lost 0 bases; unmatched junction nucleotides: 2. In DNA, the CDR3 is TGTGCCAGCATCCTAGCGGGAAGCACAGATACGCAGTATTTT. It is translated as CASILAGSTDTQYF.

The V and J genes are TRBV29-1 and TRBJ1-1; 8 bases line up with TRBD1. After removal of 5 bases from V and 0 bases from J, the junction contained 8 bases not matched to a gene. The germline gives CDR1 SQVTM, CDR2 ANQGSEA. The CDR3 has 15 amino acids. CDR3 bases: TGCAGCGTTCCCGACAGGGGCGGTGTGAACACTGAAGCTTTCTTT. Translated: CSVPDRGGVNTEAFF. The variable domain in full, with the rest retrieved from reference TRBV29-1 and TRBJ1-1, is SAVISQKPSRDICQRGTSLTIQCQVDSQVTMMFWYRQQPGQSLTLIATANQGSEATYESGFVIDKFPISRPNLTFSTLTVSNMSPEDSSIYLCSVPDRGGVNTEAFFGQGTRLTVV.

The chain recombines TRBV11-2 with TRBJ2-5; D is ambiguous. V gave up 3 bases and J gave up 2 bases, with 4 bases separating them. In germline, CDR1 is SGHAT, CDR2 FQNNGV. The CDR3 is 12 residues long. CDR3 nucleotide sequence: TGTGCCAGCAGCTTCGAACAAGAGACCCAGTACTTC. Its translation: CASSFEQETQYF.

The chain links TRBV19 to TRBJ2-1, with 7 bases fitting TRBD2. The CDR3 spans 15 residues. Losses at the gene ends were 8 bases for V and 1 base for J; bases not matched to a gene: 8. Germline CDR1 LNHDA, CDR2 SQIVND (reference sequence). This chain's CDR3 is CASAVAGESYNEQFF. CDR3 coding DNA: TGTGCCAGTGCGGTGGCGGGAGAGTCCTACAATGAGCAGTTCTTC.